This TCR beta chain was obtained from a study of immune heterogeneity within non-small cell lung tumors. At the level of the study: Among the tumors, several were squamous cell carcinomas, about nine were non-squamous carcinomas and 1 was not otherwise specified. Study results and limitations: Identical dominant CDR3 beta clonotypes recurred across a patient's tumor sites, together with site-unique high-frequency clones. Individual patients mostly differed in their high-frequency T-cell receptor beta clonotypes.

The sample holds a few counts of this clonotype. What it binds is unknown. A read error may explain this, as a much larger clone is one base away. Template material comprised bulk tumor genomic DNA at roughly 650 ng per sample. Primary tumors were biopsied several times each, far apart, intraoperatively. Curative surgery was performed on patients who had untreated, newly diagnosed non-small cell lung cancer. The authors amplified TCR beta CDR3 by multiplex PCR with 32 V and 13 J primers. From the multiplex PCR reads, TCRdb called clonotypes with MiXCR, one entry per CDR3 protein. In the table there are some 7,100 distinct CDR3 sequences, under 25% of which are singletons. The CDR3 is 12 residues long. V lost 5 bases to trimming and J lost 7 bases; unmatched junction nucleotides: 1. Germline V CDR1 and CDR2: MDHEN, SYDVKM.

The chain combines TRBV28 with TRBJ2-3; 9 bases agree with TRBD1. The sample consisted of lung tumor tissue. This TCR was recovered from a man in his fifties or sixties with non-small cell lung cancer. Written as DNA, the CDR3 is TGTGCCAGCAGTGACAGGGGGTATACGCAGTATTTT. Translation: CASSDRGYTQYF.